These 12 T cell receptor beta chains share one sample of origin, sequenced in a study of CD8 T cells in ankylosing spondylitis. TCRdb fed the 5' RACE reads into MiXCR, producing one record per CDR3 protein. This table holds about 330,000 distinct CDR3 sequences, 7.5% to 9% found once. Study-wide results and caveats: Blood from ankylosing spondylitis patients appeared to carry a characteristic roughly 8-variant TCR beta motif.

These receptors have no known antigen. The specimen sequenced was blood, either unsorted or a sorted T cell fraction (not recorded which). The origin of the receptors is a male donor with ankylosing spondylitis.

This clonotype was seen ten or more times. The chain joins TRBV29-1 to TRBJ2-3; 8 bases are shared with TRBD2. The germline gives CDR1 SQVTM, CDR2 ANQGSEA. This CDR3 has 13 amino acids. J lost 7 bases, V lost 4 bases, and 7 bases had no gene match. Here the CDR3 DNA reads TGCAGCGTTGGACGGGAGGGCCCATATACGCAGTATTTT. This gives the protein CSVGREGPYTQYF.

The chain carries TRBV4-1 and TRBJ1-5, with a tentative D call TRBD1 (5 bases). CDR1 is MGHRA and CDR2 is YSYEKL in the germline V gene. V lost 4 bases, J lost 3 bases, and 10 bases lay in between. This CDR3 contains 14 residues. The CDR3 is CASSPTDNNQPQHF. CDR3 coding DNA: TGCGCCAGCAGCCCGACGGACAACAATCAGCCCCAGCATTTT.

This clonotype was counted between two and nine times. Sequence at one end of the junction differs from germline and may be a read error. The chain employs TRBV29-1 and TRBJ1-1; possible D gene TRBD1, 5 bases. Germline lookup yields CDR1 SQVTM and CDR2 ANQGSEA. There are 12 residues in the CDR3. In DNA form, the CDR3 reads TGCAGCGTTGTGGGGGGATCCACTGAAGCTCTCTTT. It is translated as CSVVGGSTEALF.

This clonotype was seen only a few times. The J gene is TRBJ1-6, the V gene TRBV12-3 or TRBV12-4, with 7 bases identical to TRBD1. With V trimmed by 3 bases and J by 6 bases, 8 bases remained unmatched. The CDR3 covers 16 residues. CDR3 region: CASSFTGTAGNSPLHF. CDR3 in DNA: TGTGCCAGCAGTTTTACCGGGACAGCGGGTAATTCACCCCTCCACTTT.

This clonotype turned up a few times. The chain is built from TRBV6-1 and TRBJ2-7, with D unclear. CDR1 MNHNS and CDR2 SASEGT come from the germline V gene. CDR3 size: 13 residues. Trimming shortened V by 6 bases and J by 0 bases, and 9 bases separated the two germline ends. As DNA, the CDR3 is TGTGCCAGCAGCCCCAGCCTCTCCTACGAGCAGTACTTC. It is translated as CASSPSLSYEQYF.

This clonotype was found a few times. The chain links TRBV7-3 to TRBJ2-2; D not certain. The V gene's germline CDR1 is SGHTA and CDR2 FQGTGA. This CDR3 region has 14 residues. V was clipped by 1 base and J by 1 base, with 4 bases between them. This CDR3 reads CASSLNVNTGELFF. CDR3 bases: TGTGCCAGCAGCTTAAATGTGAACACCGGGGAGCTGTTTTTT.

This clonotype has ten or more counts. This rearrangement joins TRBV5-1 to TRBJ1-2, with a weak D call TRBD1 (5 bases). CDR1 SGHRS and CDR2 YFSETQ come from the germline V gene. The V end lost 4 bases, the J end lost 1 base, and 11 bases lay between the germline ends. The CDR3 covers 14 residues. The CDR3 region is CASSGGGFNYGYTF. The CDR3 DNA is TGCGCCAGCAGCGGGGGAGGCTTTAACTATGGCTACACCTTC.

This clonotype was observed many times. The rearrangement links TRBV4-1 to TRBJ2-7; TRBD1 aligns across 10 bases. Per the germline V gene, CDR1 is MGHRA and CDR2 is YSYEKL. With V trimmed by 6 bases and J by 6 bases, 5 bases remained unmatched. The CDR3 consists of 13 residues. The CDR3 nucleotides read TGCGCCAGCAGACCGGACAGGGGGTCCGAGCAGTACTTC. Translated, it gives CASRPDRGSEQYF.

At least ten counts were recorded for this clonotype. The rearrangement joins TRBV7-9 to TRBJ2-1; perhaps D is TRBD1 or TRBD2 (5 bases each). Germline values: CDR1 SEHNR, CDR2 FQNEAQ (reference sequence). The CDR3 is 16 amino acids. V shed 3 bases and J shed 8 bases, with 20 bases lying between them. CDR3: CASSFPTVEGRDEQFF. The CDR3, as DNA: TGTGCCAGCAGCTTTCCGACAGTTGAAGGGCGGGATGAGCAGTTCTTC.

This clonotype came up many times. The chain links TRBV7-2 to TRBJ2-1; 8 bases align to TRBD2. The J segment lost 0 bases and the V segment lost 1 base, leaving 2 bases of the junction unmatched. The CDR3 is 16 residues long. The germline gives CDR1 SGHTA, CDR2 FQGNSA. Written as DNA, the CDR3 is TGTGCCAGCAGCTTAGTAGCGGGGAGCTCCTACAATGAGCAGTTCTTC. The encoded protein is CASSLVAGSSYNEQFF.

The table lists this clonotype with many counts. The rearrangement links TRBV5-1 to TRBJ2-5, with D perhaps assigned TRBD1 or TRBD2 (6 bases each). Germline loops: CDR1 SGHRS, CDR2 YFSETQ. CDR3 length equals 18 residues. With 3 bases removed from V and 1 base from J, the gap between germline ends came to 22 bases. The CDR3 here is CASSWDWPARGIQETQYF. In nucleotides, the CDR3 is TGCGCCAGCAGCTGGGACTGGCCAGCCAGGGGAATCCAAGAGACCCAGTACTTC.

This clonotype was counted many times. J is TRBJ1-1 and V is TRBV12-3 or TRBV12-4; possibly TRBD1 for D (5 bases). The CDR3 has 14 amino acids. The V gene lost 6 bases and the J gene lost 4 bases, with 15 bases spanning the gap. The CDR3 nucleotides read TGTGCCAGCAGCTTCGACAGAAGTGGCACTGAAGCTTTCTTT. As protein: CASSFDRSGTEAFF.